A selection of T cell receptor beta chains follows, all from one sample in a study of regulatory T cells in long-lasting Graves disease. TCRdb used MiXCR to reprocess the multiplex PCR reads, holding one entry per CDR3 protein. The sample records a few hundred thousand distinct CDR3 sequences, around 13% being singletons. These records were also assigned to another study, of T cells in Graves' hyperthyroidism and ophthalmopathy.

The source was peripheral blood mononuclear cells (PBMCs), collected at new diagnosis, from a patient treated with antithyroid drugs. These receptors all stem from a woman aged 50 to 60 with Graves disease. The conserved cysteine and the conserved F or W are not part of the CDR3 here.

v_call | cdr3_aa
TRBV10-2 | ASTSPSEQF
TRBV11-2 | ASSNRDRGENIQY
TRBV12-3/TRBV12-4 | ASSYLRGVDEQF
TRBV3-1 | ASSQQQGIPGNTIY
TRBV7-9 | ASSSPGQGLRVYEQY
TRBV6-1 | ASSERLAGGNEQF
TRBV6-2/TRBV6-3 | ASSPSRRADEQF
TRBV30 | AWRRGRAGADEKLF
TRBV12-3/TRBV12-4 | ASSISGRGAYEQYFGPGTGELF
TRBV5-1 | ASSPEGQSSSYNEQF
TRBV6-2/TRBV6-3 | ASRLAGINNEQF
TRBV15 | ATSIPVLAGQDYNEQF
TRBV7-3 | ASSLSAVTGELF
TRBV19 | ASATGGAMVYGYT
TRBV7-9 | ASSLEGQSTDTQY
TRBV7-9 | ASSTWGRGAETQY
TRBV5-1 | ASSTRQSSYEQY
TRBV28 | ASIPGQGSSPLH
TRBV7-2 | ASRTQRNTEAF
TRBV10-3 | AISPADRGSNQPQH